This T cell receptor beta chain appears in the sequencing data of a study of blood T cells in healthy people across ages. Study-level findings and limits: When set beside aged donors, long-lived donors presented more naive CD4+ cells and higher diversity. Estimated diversity that came from one million T cells was considered an underestimate.

The V gene's germline CDR1 is MGHDK and CDR2 SYGVNS. CDR3 length equals 14 residues. Trimming removed 11 bases from V and 1 base from J, with 15 bases in between. Each donor had around 9.2 milliliters of peripheral blood drawn. With a J-beta primer mix and a sample-barcoded 5' primer, a second PCR ran about 7 to 12 cycles. The yield of each sample was at least 2.5 million CDR3-containing paired-end reads. One entry per CDR3 protein, called by TCRdb with MiXCR from the 5' RACE reads. The table includes approximately 690,000 distinct CDR3 sequences, around three fifths detected once. This clonotype showed up just a few times. Its target is not known.

The V gene is TRBV25-1, the J gene TRBJ1-5, with a tentative D call TRBD1 (5 bases). This TCR derives from a man in his fifties or sixties in good health. The sequenced sample consisted of blood. In DNA, the CDR3 is TGTGCCGGTCAGGATGGGGACAGCAATCAGCCCCAGCATTTT. It is translated as CAGQDGDSNQPQHF.